The 12 T cell receptor beta chains reported below all come from one sample, sequenced in a study of identical twins. A single record per CDR3 protein comes from TCRdb applying MiXCR to the 5' RACE reads. The sample lists about 530,000 distinct CDR3 sequences, around 22% occurring once. These same records also appear under a second study, on yellow fever vaccine responses in identical twins.

The sample comprised CD4+ T cells sorted from blood. Receptors were obtained from a woman younger than 35 in good health.

This clonotype was detected a few times. The V and J genes are TRBV10-3 and TRBJ1-5; 7 nucleotides match TRBD1. The CDR3 totals 14 residues. CDR1 and CDR2 from the germline V gene are ENHRY and SYGVKD. J was trimmed by 4 bases and V by 5 bases; bases with no gene match: 5. The CDR3 spells CAISSGTVNQPQHF. DNA of the CDR3: TGTGCCATCAGTTCCGGGACAGTTAATCAGCCCCAGCATTTT.

This clonotype showed up just a few times. The chain carries TRBV12-3 or TRBV12-4 and TRBJ1-2; tentative D call: TRBD1 (5 bases). The CDR3 is 13 amino acids. V was pared by 7 bases and J by 0 bases, with 9 bases between. This CDR3 reads CASTSTANYGYTF. The DNA for the CDR3 is TGTGCCAGCACCTCGACAGCTAACTATGGCTACACCTTC.

The V gene is TRBV10-3, the J gene TRBJ2-1; TRBD2 aligns across 9 bases. The CDR3 is made up of 17 amino acids. Trimming took 3 bases from V and 1 from J; bases not matched to a gene: 7. CDR1 is ENHRY and CDR2 is SYGVKD in the germline V gene. The CDR3 loop is CAISEGAGGWSYNEQFF. The CDR3 bases are TGTGCCATCAGTGAAGGGGCGGGGGGGTGGTCCTACAATGAGCAGTTCTTC.

This clonotype came up a few times. The CDR3 loop is CASSDPTTQQFF. The CDR3 nucleotides are TGTGCCAGCAGTGACCCGACTACTCAGCAGTTCTTC. The genes are TRBV2 and TRBJ2-1; D perhaps matches TRBD2 (5 bases). CDR1 is SNHLY, CDR2 FYNNEI, per germline. The CDR3 has 12 residues. V gave up 3 bases and J gave up 11 bases, with 11 bases separating them.

This clonotype was detected only a few times. V and J are TRBV28 and TRBJ2-3, with 11 bases that match TRBD2. The V gene end was trimmed by 2 bases and the J gene end by 4 bases; junction bases not matched to a gene: 2. From germline, CDR1 is MDHEN and CDR2 SYDVKM. This CDR3 contains 15 residues. The CDR3 protein is CASSLTGLAADTQYF. The CDR3 nucleotides are TGTGCCAGCAGTTTAACGGGACTAGCGGCAGATACGCAGTATTTT.

This clonotype was picked up a small number of times. Germline is not matched at one junction end, which may reflect a read error. CDR3: CASSSRGSYHEQFF. In nucleotides, the CDR3 is TGTGCCAGCAGTTCCAGGGGGTCCTACCATGAGCAGTTCTTC. This chain joins TRBV12-3 or TRBV12-4 and TRBJ2-1; TRBD1 matches at 7 bases. The CDR3 length is 14 residues.

The gene calls are TRBV4-1 and TRBJ2-7; D unclear. V was cut by 0 bases and J by 5 bases, with 11 bases left in between. The CDR3 spans 14 residues. CDR1 and CDR2 (germline): MGHRA, YSYEKL. CDR3: CASSQDGSVNEQYF. Here the CDR3 DNA reads TGCGCCAGCAGCCAAGATGGGTCCGTGAACGAGCAGTACTTC.

This clonotype was recorded only once. V and J are TRBV6-5 and TRBJ2-1; tentative D call: TRBD1 (6 bases). Germline values: CDR1 MNHEY, CDR2 SVGAGI. The CDR3 is 15 amino acids. Trimming removed 2 bases at V and 10 bases at J, with 18 bases between. The CDR3: CASSYGADQGREQFF. The CDR3 coding sequence is TGTGCCAGCAGTTACGGGGCAGACCAGGGGAGAGAGCAGTTCTTC.

This rearrangement joins TRBV20-1 to TRBJ2-5, with 10 bases aligning to TRBD2. The CDR3 is made up of 13 amino acids. J was trimmed by 4 bases and V by 6 bases; bases with no gene match: 5. CDR1 and CDR2 (germline): DFQATT, SNEGSKA (reference sequence). The CDR3 coding sequence is TGCAGTGCCCCCAAGCGGGGGGGAGAGACCCAGTACTTC. This gives the protein CSAPKRGGETQYF.

The V and J genes are TRBV12-3 or TRBV12-4 and TRBJ1-1; the D gene is possibly TRBD1 (6 bases). Trimming shortened V by 5 bases and J by 1 base, and 11 bases separated the two germline ends. This CDR3 is built from 14 residues. In DNA, the CDR3 is TGTGCCAGCAGTCGGGGGGCTACGAACACTGAAGCTTTCTTT. Translating it yields CASSRGATNTEAFF.

V gene TRBV18 combines with J gene TRBJ2-7, with TRBD1 identical over 9 bases. With V trimmed by 3 bases and J by 7 bases, 7 bases remained unmatched. Germline-derived CDR1 and CDR2 are KGHSH and LQKENI. This CDR3 is 14 amino acids long. The CDR3 DNA is TGTGCCAGCTCACCCGGGACAGGGAGTCGTGAGCAGTACGTC. Encoded protein: CASSPGTGSREQYV.

The V and J genes are TRBV10-2 and TRBJ2-3, with D possibly TRBD1 on 6 matching bases. The germline CDR1 and CDR2 sequences are WSHSY and SAAADI. V was clipped by 7 bases and J by 0 bases, with 14 bases between them. The CDR3 contains 15 residues. Here the CDR3 reads CASTQGFSSTDTQYF. The CDR3 DNA sequence: TGCGCCAGCACTCAGGGGTTTTCTAGCACAGATACGCAGTATTTT.